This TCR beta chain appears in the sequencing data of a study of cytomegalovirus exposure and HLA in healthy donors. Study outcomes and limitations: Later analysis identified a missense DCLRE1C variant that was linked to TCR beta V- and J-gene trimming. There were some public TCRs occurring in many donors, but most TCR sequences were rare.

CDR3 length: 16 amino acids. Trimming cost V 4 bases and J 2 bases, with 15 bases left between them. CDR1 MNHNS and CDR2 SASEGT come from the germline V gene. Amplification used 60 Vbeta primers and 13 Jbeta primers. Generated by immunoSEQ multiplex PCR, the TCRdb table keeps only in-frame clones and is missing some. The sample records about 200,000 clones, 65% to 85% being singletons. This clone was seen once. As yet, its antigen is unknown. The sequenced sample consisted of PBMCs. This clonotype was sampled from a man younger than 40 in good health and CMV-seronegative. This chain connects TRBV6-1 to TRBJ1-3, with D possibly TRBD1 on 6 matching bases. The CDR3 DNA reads TGTGCCAGCAGTGGGAGTTGGGGGCCCCCTGGAAACACCATATATTTT. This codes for CASSGSWGPPGNTIYF.